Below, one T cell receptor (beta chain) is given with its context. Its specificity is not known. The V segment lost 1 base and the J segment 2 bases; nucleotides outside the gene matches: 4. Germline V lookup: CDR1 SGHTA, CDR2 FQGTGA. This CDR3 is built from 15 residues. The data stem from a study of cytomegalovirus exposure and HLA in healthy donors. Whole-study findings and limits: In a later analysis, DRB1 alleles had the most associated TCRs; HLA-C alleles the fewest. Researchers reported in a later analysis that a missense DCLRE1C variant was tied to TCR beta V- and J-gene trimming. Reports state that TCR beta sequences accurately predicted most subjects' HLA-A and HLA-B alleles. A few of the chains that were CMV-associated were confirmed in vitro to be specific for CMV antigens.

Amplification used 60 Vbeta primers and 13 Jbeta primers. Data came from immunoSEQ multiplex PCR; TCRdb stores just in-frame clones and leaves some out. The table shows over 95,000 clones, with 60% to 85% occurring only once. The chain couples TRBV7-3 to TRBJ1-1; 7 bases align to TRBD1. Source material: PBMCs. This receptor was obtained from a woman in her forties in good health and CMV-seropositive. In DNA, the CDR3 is TGTGCCAGCAGCTTAATTGGGACAGCCAACACTGAAGCTTTCTTT. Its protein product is CASSLIGTANTEAFF.